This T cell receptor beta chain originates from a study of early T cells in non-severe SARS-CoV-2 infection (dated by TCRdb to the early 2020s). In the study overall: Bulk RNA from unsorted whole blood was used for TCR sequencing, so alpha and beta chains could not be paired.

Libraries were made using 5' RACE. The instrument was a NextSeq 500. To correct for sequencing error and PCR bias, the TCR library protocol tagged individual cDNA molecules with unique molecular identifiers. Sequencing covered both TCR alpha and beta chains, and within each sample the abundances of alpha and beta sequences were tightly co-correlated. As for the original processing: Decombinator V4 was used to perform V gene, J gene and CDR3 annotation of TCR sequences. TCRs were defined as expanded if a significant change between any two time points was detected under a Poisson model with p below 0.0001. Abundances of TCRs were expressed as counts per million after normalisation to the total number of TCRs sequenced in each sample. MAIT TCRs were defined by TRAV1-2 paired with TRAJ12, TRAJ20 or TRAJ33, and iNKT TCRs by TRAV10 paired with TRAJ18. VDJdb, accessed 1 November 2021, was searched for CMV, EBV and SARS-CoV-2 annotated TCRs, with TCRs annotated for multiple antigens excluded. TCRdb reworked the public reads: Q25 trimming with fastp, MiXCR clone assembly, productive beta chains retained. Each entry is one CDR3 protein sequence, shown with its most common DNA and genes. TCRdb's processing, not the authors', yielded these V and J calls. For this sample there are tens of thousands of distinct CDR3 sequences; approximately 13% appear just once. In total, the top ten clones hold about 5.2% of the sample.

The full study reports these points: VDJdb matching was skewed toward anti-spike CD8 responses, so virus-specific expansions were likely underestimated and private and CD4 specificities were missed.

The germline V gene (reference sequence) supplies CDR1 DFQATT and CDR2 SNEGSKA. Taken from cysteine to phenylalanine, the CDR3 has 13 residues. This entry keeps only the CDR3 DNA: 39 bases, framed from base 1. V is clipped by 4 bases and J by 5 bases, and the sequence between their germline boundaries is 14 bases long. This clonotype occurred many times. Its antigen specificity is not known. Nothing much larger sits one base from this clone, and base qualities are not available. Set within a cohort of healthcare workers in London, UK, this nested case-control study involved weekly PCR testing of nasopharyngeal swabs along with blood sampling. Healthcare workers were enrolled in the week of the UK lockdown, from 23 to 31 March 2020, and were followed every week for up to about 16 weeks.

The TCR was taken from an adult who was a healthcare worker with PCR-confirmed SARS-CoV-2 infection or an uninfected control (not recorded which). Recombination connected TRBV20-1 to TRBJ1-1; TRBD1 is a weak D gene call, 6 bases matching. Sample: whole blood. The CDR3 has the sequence CSAIGGARTEAFF. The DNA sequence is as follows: TGCAGTGCTATAGGGGGGGCCCGAACTGAAGCTTTCTTT.